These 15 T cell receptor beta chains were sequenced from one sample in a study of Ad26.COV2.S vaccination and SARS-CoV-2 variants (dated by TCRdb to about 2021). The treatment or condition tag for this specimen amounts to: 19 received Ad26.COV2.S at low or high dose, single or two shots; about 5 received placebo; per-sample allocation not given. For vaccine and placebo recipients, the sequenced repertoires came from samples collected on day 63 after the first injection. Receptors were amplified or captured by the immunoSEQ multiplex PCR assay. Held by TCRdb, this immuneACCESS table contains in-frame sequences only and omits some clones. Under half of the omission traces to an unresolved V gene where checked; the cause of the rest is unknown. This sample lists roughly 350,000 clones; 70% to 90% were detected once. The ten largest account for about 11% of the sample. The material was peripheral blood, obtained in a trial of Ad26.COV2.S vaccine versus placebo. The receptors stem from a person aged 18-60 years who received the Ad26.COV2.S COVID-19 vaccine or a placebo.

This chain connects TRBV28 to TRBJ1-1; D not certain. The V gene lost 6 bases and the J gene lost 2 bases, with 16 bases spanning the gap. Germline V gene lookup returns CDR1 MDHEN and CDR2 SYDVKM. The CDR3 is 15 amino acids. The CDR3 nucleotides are TGTGCCAGCAGCCCCGCGGGGAACCCAAACACTGAAGCTTTCTTT. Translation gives CASSPAGNPNTEAFF.

CDR3 region: CASSLLLWSEQYF. The CDR3 coding sequence is TGTGCCAGCAGCCTTCTCCTTTGGTCCGAGCAGTACTTC. The chain employs TRBV3-1 (or the pseudogene TRBV3-2) and TRBJ2-7; D is uncertain. CDR1 is LGHDT and CDR2 is YNNKEL in the germline V gene (reference sequence). CDR3 length: 13 residues. Trimming took off 4 bases at V and 6 bases at J, with 13 bases between the two ends.

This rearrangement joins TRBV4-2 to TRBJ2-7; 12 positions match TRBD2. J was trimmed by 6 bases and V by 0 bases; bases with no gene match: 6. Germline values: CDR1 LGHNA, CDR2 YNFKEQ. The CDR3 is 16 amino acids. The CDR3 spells CASSQELAGGPLEQYF. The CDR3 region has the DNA TGTGCCAGCAGCCAAGAGCTAGCGGGAGGGCCTCTCGAGCAGTACTTC.

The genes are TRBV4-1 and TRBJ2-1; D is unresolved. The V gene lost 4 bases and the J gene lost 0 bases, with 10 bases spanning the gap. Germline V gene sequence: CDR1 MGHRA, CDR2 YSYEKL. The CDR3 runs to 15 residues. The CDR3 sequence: CASSLVVSSYNEQFF. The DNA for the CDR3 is TGCGCCAGCAGCCTCGTCGTGAGCTCCTACAATGAGCAGTTCTTC.

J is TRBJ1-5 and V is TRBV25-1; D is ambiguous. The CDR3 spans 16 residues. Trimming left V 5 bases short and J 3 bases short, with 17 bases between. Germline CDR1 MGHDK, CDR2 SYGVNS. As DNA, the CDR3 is TGTGCCAGCAGTCCCACCCGGTTTGGGGACAATCAGCCCCAGCATTTT. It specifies CASSPTRFGDNQPQHF. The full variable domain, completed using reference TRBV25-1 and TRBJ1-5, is EADIYQTPRYLVIGTGKKITLECSQTMGHDKMYWYQQDPGMELHLIHYSYGVNSTEKGDLSSESTVSRIRTEHFPLTLESARPSHTSQYLCASSPTRFGDNQPQHFGDGTRLSIL.

This chain's CDR3 is CASSLFGGAGDGYTF. The CDR3 DNA is TGTGCCAGCAGCCTCTTCGGGGGTGCGGGGGATGGCTACACCTTC. The chain combines TRBV7-9 with TRBJ1-2, with a tentative D call TRBD1 (5 bases). The V end was cut by 5 bases, the J end by 6 bases, with 19 bases between. The CDR3 length is 15 residues. The germline gives CDR1 SEHNR, CDR2 FQNEAQ (reference sequence).

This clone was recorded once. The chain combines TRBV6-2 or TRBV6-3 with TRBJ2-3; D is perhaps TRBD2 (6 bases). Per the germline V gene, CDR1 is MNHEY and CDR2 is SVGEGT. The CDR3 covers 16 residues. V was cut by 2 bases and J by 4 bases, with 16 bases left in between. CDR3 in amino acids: CASSYAGLAIPDTQYF. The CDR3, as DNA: TGTGCCAGCAGTTACGCGGGGCTAGCGATTCCAGATACGCAGTATTTT.

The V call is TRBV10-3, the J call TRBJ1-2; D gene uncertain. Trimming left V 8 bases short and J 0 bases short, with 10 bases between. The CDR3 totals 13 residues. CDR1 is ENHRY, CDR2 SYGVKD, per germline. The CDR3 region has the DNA TGTGCCATCCCGGGCTCATCTAACTATGGCTACACCTTC. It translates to CAIPGSSNYGYTF.

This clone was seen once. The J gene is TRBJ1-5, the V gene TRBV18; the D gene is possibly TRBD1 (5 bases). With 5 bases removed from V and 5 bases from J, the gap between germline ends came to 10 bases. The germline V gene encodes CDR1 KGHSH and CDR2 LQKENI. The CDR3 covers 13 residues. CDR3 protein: CASSFDSDQPQHF. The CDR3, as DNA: TGTGCCAGCTCATTCGACAGTGATCAGCCCCAGCATTTT.

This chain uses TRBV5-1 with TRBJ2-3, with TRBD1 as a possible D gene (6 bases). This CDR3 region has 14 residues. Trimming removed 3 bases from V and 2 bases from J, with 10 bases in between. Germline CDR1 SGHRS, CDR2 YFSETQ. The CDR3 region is CASSSEGDTDTQYF. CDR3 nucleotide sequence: TGCGCCAGCAGCTCTGAGGGGGACACAGATACGCAGTATTTT.

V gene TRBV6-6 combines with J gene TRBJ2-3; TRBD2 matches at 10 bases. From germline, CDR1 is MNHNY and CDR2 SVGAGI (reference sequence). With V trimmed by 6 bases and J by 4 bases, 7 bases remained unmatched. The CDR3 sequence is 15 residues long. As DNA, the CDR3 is TGTGCCAGCAGGACCCACCTAGCGGGGGCAGATACGCAGTATTTT. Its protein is CASRTHLAGADTQYF.

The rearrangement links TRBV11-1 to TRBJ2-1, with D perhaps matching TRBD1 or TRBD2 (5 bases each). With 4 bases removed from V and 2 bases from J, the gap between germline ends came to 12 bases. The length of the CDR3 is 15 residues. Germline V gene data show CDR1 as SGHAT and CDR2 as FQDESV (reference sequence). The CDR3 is CASSSRPGPYNEQFF. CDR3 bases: TGTGCCAGCAGCTCACGCCCGGGACCCTACAATGAGCAGTTCTTC.

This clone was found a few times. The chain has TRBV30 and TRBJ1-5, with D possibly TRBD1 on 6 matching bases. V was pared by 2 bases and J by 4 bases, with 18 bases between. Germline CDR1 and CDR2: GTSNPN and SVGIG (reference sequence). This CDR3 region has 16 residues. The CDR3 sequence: CAWSTPVQGGNQPQHF. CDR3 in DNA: TGTGCCTGGAGTACCCCGGTACAGGGTGGGAATCAGCCCCAGCATTTT. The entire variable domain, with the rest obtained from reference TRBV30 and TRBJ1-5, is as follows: SQTIHQWPATLVQPVGSPLSLECTVEGTSNPNLYWYRQAAGRGLQLLFYSVGIGQISSEVPQNLSASRPQDRQFILSSKKLLLSDSGFYLCAWSTPVQGGNQPQHFGDGTRLSIL.

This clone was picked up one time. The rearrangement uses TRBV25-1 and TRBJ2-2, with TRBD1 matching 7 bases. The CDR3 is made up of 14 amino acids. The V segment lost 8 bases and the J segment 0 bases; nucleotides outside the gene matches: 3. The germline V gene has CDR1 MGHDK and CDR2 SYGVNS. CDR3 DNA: TGTGCCAGCGGGACAGATCCGAACACCGGGGAGCTGTTTTTT. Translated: CASGTDPNTGELFF.

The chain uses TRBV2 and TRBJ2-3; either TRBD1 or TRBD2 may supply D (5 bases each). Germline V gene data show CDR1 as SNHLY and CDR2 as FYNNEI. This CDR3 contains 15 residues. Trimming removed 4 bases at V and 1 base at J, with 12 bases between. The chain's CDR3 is CASSGDRERTDTQYF. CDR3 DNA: TGTGCCAGCAGTGGGGACCGGGAACGCACAGATACGCAGTATTTT.